This passage covers 5 T cell receptor beta chains from one sample sequenced in a study of T-cell memory formation after mild COVID-19. TCRdb re-called the 5' RACE reads through MiXCR, storing one row per CDR3 protein. The table has about 180,000 distinct CDR3 sequences, about a sixth seen once. Sequencing used PBMCs or a T cell subset sorted from them (not recorded which). The receptor set was obtained from an adult woman who had mild COVID-19 (a few samples of this study predate the infection). Cell type and time point are not known.

The chain joins TRBV5-6 to TRBJ2-3; no definite D call. The CDR3 contains 10 residues. Trimming pared 4 bases from V and 7 bases from J, leaving 4 bases between. In germline, CDR1 is SGHDT, CDR2 YYEEEE. The CDR3 DNA reads TGTGCCAGCAGCCCAAATACGCAGTATTTT. Its protein is CASSPNTQYF. The full variable domain, in which reference TRBV5-6 and TRBJ2-3 provide the parts outside the CDR3, is DAGVTQSPTHLIKTRGQQVTLRCSPKSGHDTVSWYQQALGQGPQFIFQYYEEEERQRGNFPDRFSGHQFPNYSSELNVNALLLGDSALYLCASSPNTQYFGPGTRLTVL.

In this sample, this clonotype turned up many times. This rearrangement joins TRBV6-5 to TRBJ2-5, with 10 nucleotides matching TRBD2. V lost 6 bases to trimming and J lost 5 bases; unmatched junction nucleotides: 0. The CDR3 sequence is 12 residues long. Germline V lookup: CDR1 MNHEY, CDR2 SVGAGI. CDR3 loop: CASRGLAETQYF. The CDR3 coding sequence is TGTGCCAGCAGGGGACTAGCGGAGACCCAGTACTTC.

This clonotype showed up just a few times. The chain joins TRBV19 to TRBJ2-5; 7 bases fit TRBD1. Germline V gives CDR1 LNHDA, CDR2 SQIVND (reference sequence). V lost 5 bases to trimming and J lost 3 bases; unmatched junction nucleotides: 6. The CDR3 extends over 14 amino acids. As DNA, the CDR3 is TGTGCCAGTAGTCCCAACGACAGGGAAGAGACCCAGTACTTC. Its translation: CASSPNDREETQYF.

The rearrangement uses TRBV7-3 and TRBJ1-2; D remains unclear. CDR1 and CDR2 (germline): SGHTA, FQGTGA. The CDR3 length is 14 residues. V dropped 2 bases and J dropped 7 bases, with 14 bases sitting between them. The CDR3 coding sequence is TGTGCCAGCAGCTTATCGAGGTCTGAAGGTGGCTACACCTTC. Translating gives CASSLSRSEGGYTF.

This rearrangement joins TRBV6-6 to TRBJ2-5; no clear D gene. The CDR3 is made up of 13 amino acids. Trimming took 5 bases from V and 0 from J, leaving 7 bases between them. CDR1 is MNHNY and CDR2 is SVGAGI in the germline V gene (reference sequence). CDR3 residues: CASSGPNQETQYF. The CDR3 DNA follows: TGTGCCAGCAGTGGACCTAACCAAGAGACCCAGTACTTC.